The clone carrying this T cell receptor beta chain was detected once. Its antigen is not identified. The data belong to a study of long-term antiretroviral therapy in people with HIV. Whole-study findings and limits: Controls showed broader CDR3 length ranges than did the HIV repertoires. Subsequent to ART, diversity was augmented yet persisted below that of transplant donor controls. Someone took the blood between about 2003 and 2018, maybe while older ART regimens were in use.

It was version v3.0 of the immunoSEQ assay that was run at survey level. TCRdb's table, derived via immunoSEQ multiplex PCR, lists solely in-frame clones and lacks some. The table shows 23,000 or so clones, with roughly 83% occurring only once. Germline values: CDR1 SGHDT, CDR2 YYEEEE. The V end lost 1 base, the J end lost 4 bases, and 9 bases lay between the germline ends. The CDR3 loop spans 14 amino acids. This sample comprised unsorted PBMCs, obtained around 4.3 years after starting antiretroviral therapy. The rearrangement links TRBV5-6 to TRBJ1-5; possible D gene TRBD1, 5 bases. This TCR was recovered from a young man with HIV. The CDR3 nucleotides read TGTGCCAGCAGCTTGAACAGGAATAATCAGCCCCAGCATTTT. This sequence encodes CASSLNRNNQPQHF.